Each of the 18 T cell receptor beta chains below was sequenced from the same sample in a study of neurological immune-mediated disorders. TCRdb ran MiXCR on the 5' RACE reads and lists one entry per CDR3 protein. This table has 50,000 or so distinct CDR3 sequences, roughly 23% appearing once. Sequenced sample: PBMCs. Every receptor here comes from a woman in her seventies in good health.

This clonotype showed up many times. The rearrangement uses TRBV10-3 and TRBJ2-7; 8 nucleotides align to TRBD1. CDR1 is ENHRY, CDR2 SYGVKD, per germline. J lost 4 bases, V lost 5 bases, and 10 bases had no gene match. The CDR3 extends over 15 amino acids. The CDR3 sequence: CAISTLAGGRYEQYF. The CDR3 DNA is TGTGCCATCAGTACCCTGGCAGGGGGCAGATACGAGCAGTACTTC.

This clonotype was seen ten or more times. This rearrangement joins TRBV7-2 to TRBJ2-4; D is unclear. V was shortened by 5 bases and J by 10 bases, with 15 bases between the two germline ends. This CDR3 has 13 amino acids. CDR1 and CDR2 (germline): SGHTA, FQGNSA. The CDR3 DNA reads TGTGCCAGCAGCGAAAATAGCCTTGGGATTCAGTACTTC. Translating gives CASSENSLGIQYF.

This clonotype was counted ten times or more. The chain is built from TRBV7-2 and TRBJ1-2; 7 positions match TRBD1. With V trimmed by 4 bases and J by 5 bases, 4 bases remained unmatched. CDR3 length: 13 residues. Germline values: CDR1 SGHTA, CDR2 FQGNSA. The DNA of the CDR3 is TGTGCCAGCAGCTCGGGACAGTATTATGGCTACACCTTC. This gives the protein CASSSGQYYGYTF.

The chain joins TRBV20-1 to TRBJ1-2; 9 nucleotides agree with TRBD1. The CDR3 loop spans 15 amino acids. V was pared by 2 bases and J by 0 bases, with 4 bases of the junction left unmatched. Looked up from germline, CDR1 is DFQATT and CDR2 is SNEGSKA (reference sequence). Written as DNA, the CDR3 is TGCAGTGCTAGAAAGGGACAGGGAGCTAACTATGGCTACACCTTC. It codes for CSARKGQGANYGYTF.

In its sample, this clonotype was seen many times. The chain employs TRBV20-1 and TRBJ2-1, with 10 bases identical to TRBD1. CDR1 and CDR2 from the germline V gene are DFQATT and SNEGSKA (reference sequence). Germline trimming cut 6 bases from V and 7 bases from J; bases unmatched to any gene: 6. CDR3 length: 13 amino acids. The CDR3 spells CSATGTGANEQFF. The CDR3 DNA follows: TGCAGTGCCACCGGGACAGGGGCGAATGAGCAGTTCTTC.

This clonotype has ten or more counts. The chain joins TRBV15 to TRBJ1-1; D is unclear. There are 14 residues in the CDR3. CDR1 is LNHNV, CDR2 YYDKDF, per germline (reference sequence). Trimming left V 0 bases short and J 3 bases short, with 8 bases between. The CDR3 protein is CATSRDASYTEAFF. The CDR3 region has the DNA TGTGCCACCAGCAGAGATGCCTCATACACTGAAGCTTTCTTT.

The CDR3, as DNA: TGTGCCACCAGCAGAGACGCCACCTCCTACGAGCAGTACTTC. Protein sequence: CATSRDATSYEQYF. The chain joins TRBV15 to TRBJ2-7, with D unresolved. This CDR3 is 14 amino acids long. V was pared by 0 bases and J by 0 bases, with 6 bases between. The germline V gene encodes CDR1 LNHNV and CDR2 YYDKDF (reference sequence). Drawing the rest from reference TRBV15 and TRBJ2-7, the complete variable domain is DAMVIQNPRYQVTQFGKPVTLSCSQTLNHNVMYWYQQKSSQAPKLLFHYYDKDFNNEADTPDNFQSRRPNTSFCFLDIRSPGLGDTAMYLCATSRDATSYEQYFGPGTRLTVT.

This sequence joins TRBV9 and TRBJ2-1; 7 positions agree with TRBD1. The V gene end was trimmed by 4 bases and the J gene end by 7 bases; junction bases not matched to a gene: 11. Germline V gene data show CDR1 as SGDLS and CDR2 as YYNGEE. The CDR3 sequence is 15 residues long. CDR3: CASSPDLDRDNEQFF. CDR3 sequence (DNA): TGTGCCAGCAGCCCAGACCTTGACAGGGATAATGAGCAGTTCTTC.

Regarding this clonotype: Being one base from a much bigger clone, this may be a read error. This sequence joins TRBV6-1 and TRBJ1-4, with 9 nucleotides matching TRBD1. The CDR3 totals 17 residues. The V gene end was trimmed by 7 bases and the J gene end by 3 bases; junction bases not matched to a gene: 12. Germline V lookup: CDR1 MNHNS, CDR2 SASEGT. The CDR3 nucleotides read TGTGCCAGCAACCGGGACAGGGAAGTCGCGGCTAATGAAAAACTGTTTTTT. As protein: CASNRDREVAANEKLFF.

This clonotype has ten or more counts. V is TRBV12-3 or TRBV12-4 and J is TRBJ1-4; 8 bases are a match to TRBD1. The CDR3 is made up of 14 amino acids. The V gene end was trimmed by 6 bases and the J gene end by 8 bases; junction bases not matched to a gene: 8. This chain's CDR3 is CASSQTGAKEKLFF. The CDR3 DNA reads TGTGCCAGCAGCCAGACAGGGGCCAAGGAAAAACTGTTTTTT.

At least ten counts were recorded for this clonotype. This sequence joins TRBV5-1 and TRBJ2-5, with D hard to call. Germline V gene data show CDR1 as SGHRS and CDR2 as YFSETQ. Trimming cost V 1 base and J 2 bases, with 9 bases left between them. The CDR3 runs 14 residues. The CDR3 region is CASSLRQLQETQYF. The CDR3 nucleotides are TGCGCCAGCAGCTTGAGACAACTTCAAGAGACCCAGTACTTC.

The V and J genes are TRBV7-3 and TRBJ2-1; 8 positions match TRBD2. The CDR3 totals 18 residues. J gave up 4 bases and V 4 bases, and 15 bases lay outside the gene matches. Germline lookup yields CDR1 SGHTA and CDR2 FQGTGA. CDR3 sequence: CASSSSGLGSGPYNEQFF. CDR3 nucleotide sequence: TGTGCCAGCAGCTCATCGGGACTAGGCTCAGGCCCATACAATGAGCAGTTCTTC. The variable domain in full, completed from reference TRBV7-3 and TRBJ2-1, reads GAGVSQTPSNKVTEKGKYVELRCDPISGHTALYWYRQSLGQGPEFLIYFQGTGAADDSGLPNDRFFAVRPEGSVSTLKIQRTERGDSAVYLCASSSSGLGSGPYNEQFFGPGTRLTVL.

This chain connects TRBV19 to TRBJ2-2; perhaps TRBD2 as D (5 bases). The CDR3 is 13 residues long. The germline V and J ends were trimmed by 3 bases and 7 bases, with 9 bases remaining between them. CDR1 and CDR2 from the germline V gene are LNHDA and SQIVND (reference sequence). CDR3 amino acids: CASSMCGSGELFF. The CDR3 DNA reads TGTGCCAGTAGTATGTGTGGGAGCGGGGAGCTGTTTTTT.

Many counts were recorded for this clonotype. The chain is built from TRBV7-3 and TRBJ2-2; TRBD2 matches 7 bases. Trimming at V came to 3 bases and at J to 0 bases, leaving 7 bases not matched to a gene. Germline CDR1 and CDR2: SGHTA and FQGTGA. The CDR3 totals 17 residues. This chain's CDR3 is CASSLTPAGANTGELFF. CDR3 sequence (DNA): TGTGCCAGCAGCTTGACCCCTGCGGGAGCGAACACCGGGGAGCTGTTTTTT.

The chain carries TRBV9 and TRBJ2-5; 9 positions match TRBD1. V dropped 3 bases and J dropped 4; count of bases not matched to a gene: 4. The germline V gene encodes CDR1 SGDLS and CDR2 YYNGEE. This CDR3 contains 14 residues. CDR3 amino acids: CASSAWTGAETQYF. DNA of the CDR3: TGTGCCAGCAGCGCCTGGACAGGGGCAGAGACCCAGTACTTC. The full variable domain, with the rest looked up from reference TRBV9 and TRBJ2-5, is DSGVTQTPKHLITATGQRVTLRCSPRSGDLSVYWYQQSLDQGLQFLIQYYNGEERAKGNILERFSAQQFPDLHSELNLSSLELGDSALYFCASSAWTGAETQYFGPGTRLLVL.

This clonotype occurred many times. The chain is built from TRBV6-2 or TRBV6-3 and TRBJ1-2; no clear D. Trimming removed 6 bases from V and 4 bases from J, with 12 bases in between. In germline, CDR1 is MNHEY, CDR2 SVGEGT. CDR3 length: 13 amino acids. CDR3 amino acids: CASRPDMAYGYTF. The CDR3 DNA reads as TGTGCCAGCAGACCCGACATGGCCTATGGCTACACCTTC.

This clonotype appeared a few times. CDR3 amino acids: CASSQGGQGRRDTEAFF. CDR3 DNA: TGCGCCAGCAGCCAAGGTGGGCAGGGGAGAAGGGACACTGAAGCTTTCTTT. This chain connects TRBV4-1 to TRBJ1-1; the D gene is possibly TRBD1 (6 bases). CDR1 MGHRA and CDR2 YSYEKL come from the germline V gene. The CDR3 extends over 17 amino acids. V gave up 1 base and J gave up 3 bases, with 18 bases separating them.

This clonotype showed up many times. This chain uses TRBV7-8 with TRBJ2-3; 7 bases fit TRBD1. From germline, CDR1 is SGHVS and CDR2 FQNEAQ. The CDR3 runs 14 residues. With V trimmed by 5 bases and J by 3 bases, 5 bases remained unmatched. As DNA, the CDR3 is TGTGCCAGCAGCCCGAGACAGGGAACAGATACGCAGTATTTT. This encodes CASSPRQGTDTQYF.